A selection of T cell receptor beta chains follows, all from one sample in a study of T cells after yellow fever vaccination. From the 5' RACE reads, TCRdb called clonotypes with MiXCR, one entry per CDR3 protein. The data show hundreds of thousands of distinct CDR3 sequences, 3.6% seen once. The specimen comprised PBMCs, sampled on the day of the yellow fever booster vaccination. These receptors all come from a man in his late teens or twenties who received the YFV17D yellow fever vaccine. Each CDR3 is given with its conserved first and last residue. The D gene is left open where the match is weak. The size field is filled for only some rows; it gives once, few, many or a size class.

V gene: TRBV7-2
J gene: TRBJ2-1
D gene: -
clone size: few
CDR3 DNA: TGTGCCAGCAGCTCCCAAGGTAGTCCCTACAATGAGCAGTTCTTC
CDR3 protein: CASSSQGSPYNEQFF

V gene: TRBV5-1
J gene: TRBJ2-3
D gene: TRBD1
clone size: few
CDR3 DNA: TGCGCCAGCAGCTTGGTGACAGGGGCTAGCACAGATACGCAGTATTTT
CDR3 protein: CASSLVTGASTDTQYF

V gene: TRBV5-1
J gene: TRBJ2-2
D gene: -
clone size: many
CDR3 DNA: TGCGCCAGCAGCCAGGGACAAACGAACACCGGGGAGCTGTTTTTT
CDR3 protein: CASSQGQTNTGELFF

V gene: TRBV7-8
J gene: TRBJ2-6
D gene: -
clone size: many
CDR3 DNA: TGTGCCAGCAGCAACGGGATAACAGGCTTCTCTGGGGCCAACGTCCTGACTTTC
CDR3 protein: CASSNGITGFSGANVLTF

V gene: TRBV4-2
J gene: TRBJ1-2
D gene: -
clone size: few
CDR3 DNA: TGTGCCAGCAGCCGAACCGGGACTGGTTATGGCTACACCTTC
CDR3 protein: CASSRTGTGYGYTF

V gene: TRBV5-1
J gene: TRBJ1-5
D gene: -
clone size: many
CDR3 DNA: TGCGCCAGCAGCTTAGGGTTTGGTGGGGGTAATCAGCCCCAGCATTTT
CDR3 protein: CASSLGFGGGNQPQHF

V gene: TRBV5-5
J gene: TRBJ2-1
D gene: TRBD2
clone size: many
CDR3 DNA: TGTGCCAGCAGCTTTTCTCAAGCGGGGCTTGGGAATGAGCAGTTCTTC
CDR3 protein: CASSFSQAGLGNEQFF

V gene: TRBV7-2
J gene: TRBJ2-3
D gene: TRBD2
clone size: -
CDR3 DNA: TGTGCCAGCAGCTTACAGCGGGGGTGGACAGATACGCAGTATTTT
CDR3 protein: CASSLQRGWTDTQYF

V gene: TRBV5-5
J gene: TRBJ1-1
D gene: -
clone size: -
CDR3 DNA: TGTGCCAGCAGCTTGGGAACCGGGTCCTTGGGTTTCTTT
CDR3 protein: CASSLGTGSLGFF

V gene: TRBV7-2
J gene: TRBJ2-1
D gene: TRBD1
clone size: many
CDR3 DNA: TGTGCCAGCATCATCTCAGGGGGCTTAGATGAGCAGTTCTTC
CDR3 protein: CASIISGGLDEQFF